This record looks at one T cell receptor (beta chain) sequence and its context. This clonotype was seen a few times. Its specific antigen is unknown. No much larger clone exists at a distance of one base, and base qualities are not known. For CDR1 and CDR2, the germline V gene lists MNHEY and SVGAGI. There are 14 amino acids in the CDR3, from cysteine to phenylalanine inclusive. Only CDR3 DNA remains: 42 bases, in frame from the first base. Trimming costs V 6 bases and J 0 bases, and their ends lie 10 bases apart. This sample is part of a study of human T cells and chemical hapten exposure (dated by TCRdb to 2020 to 2022). Background on the whole study: For sensitization, 2% DPC in acetone was applied to a roughly 2 cm by roughly 2 cm area of upper inner arm skin. Throughout the approximately 22-week study period, patients were also given weekly therapeutic DPC doses on the scalp. Patch testing was performed on the upper back with Finn chambers containing 0.01% DPC, and the patch tests were scored after 6 days according to International Contact Dermatitis Research Group standards. Most of the patients in the cohort were female, and the cohort covered alopecia areata with under or over 50% scalp involvement, alopecia totalis and alopecia universalis. Libraries were pooled for sequencing, and per-sample TCR yields varied mainly because of small differences in library volumes within the pool. Peripheral blood TCR repertoire changes were tracked in vivo in alopecia patients during primary and secondary sensitization to the hapten diphenylcyclopropenone (DPC). Patient blood was sampled pre-sensitization (week 0) and at 2, 6 and about 24 weeks after DPC sensitization. Blood for TCR sequencing was provided by twenty-nine alopecia patients at one to four time points (pre-sensitization, 2, 6 and 24 weeks).

In light of the paper, this sample's time point label describes: patch test 2, 6 weeks after DPC sensitization. The treatment or condition label corresponds to: therapeutic diphenylcyclopropenone sensitization with weekly scalp DPC. At each patch-test visit, blood was drawn before the patch test was applied. Patients were eligible if aged 18 to 70, diagnosed with alopecia and judged suitable for DPC therapy, and pregnant patients were excluded. Total RNA was extracted from unfractionated whole blood that had been collected in Tempus Blood RNA tubes. The library was obtained by RACE. This sample was sequenced with a NextSeq 500. Library preparation attached unique molecular identifiers to individual cDNA molecules for quantitative, reproducible TCR counting. Both TCR alpha and TCR beta chains were sequenced from each blood RNA sample. The original methods were these. Samples had a median of approximately 93,000 TCRs, with a range from roughly 20,000 to 700,000. V, J and CDR3 annotation of the TCR reads was carried out using the Decombinator software suite. To make PS versus PT1 abundance plots, every sample was subsampled to the same number of TCRs (28,000). Expanded TCRs were defined as absent before sensitization and observed at least eight times at the 2-week time point. The public reads were quality trimmed at Q25 with fastp and then assembled into clones with MiXCR by TCRdb, keeping productive beta chains. Each entry merges the rows of one CDR3 protein and shows their most common DNA and genes. For this entry, the V and J calls and clone size follow TCRdb and not the study's own pipeline. The sample table records approximately 87,000 distinct CDR3 sequences; roughly 10% of these occur just once. The ten largest clones capture 2.5% to 3.5% of the sample.

Here is what the overall study found, with its caveats: Repeated subsampling changed both the strength of the expansion versus patch-test correlation and the threshold at which that correlation became significant. The number of PT1 expanded TCRs positively correlated with patch test score, significant at thresholds 8, 16 and 32 but not 4. No change with DPC sensitization was found in the number of TCRs above 1 in 1000 frequency, and no evidence of global repertoire structure alterations was found. Expanded TCRs formed significantly more large CDR3 similarity clusters than pre-sensitization or healthy control sets, consistent with antigen-driven responses. All patients had alopecia, a presumed autoimmune disease, so their immune response might differ from that of healthy individuals.

This sequence uses TRBV6-5 and TRBJ2-3; the D gene remains uncertain. The TCR sequence derives from a woman aged 40 to 55 with alopecia areata. Some clones in this sample may be carry-over from other donors' samples. Sequenced here: whole blood, sampled in connection with sensitization to the hapten diphenylcyclopropenone (DPC). The nucleotides are TGTGCCAGCAGCAGAGGTACTAGCACAGATACGCAGTATTTT. The resulting protein is CASSRGTSTDTQYF.